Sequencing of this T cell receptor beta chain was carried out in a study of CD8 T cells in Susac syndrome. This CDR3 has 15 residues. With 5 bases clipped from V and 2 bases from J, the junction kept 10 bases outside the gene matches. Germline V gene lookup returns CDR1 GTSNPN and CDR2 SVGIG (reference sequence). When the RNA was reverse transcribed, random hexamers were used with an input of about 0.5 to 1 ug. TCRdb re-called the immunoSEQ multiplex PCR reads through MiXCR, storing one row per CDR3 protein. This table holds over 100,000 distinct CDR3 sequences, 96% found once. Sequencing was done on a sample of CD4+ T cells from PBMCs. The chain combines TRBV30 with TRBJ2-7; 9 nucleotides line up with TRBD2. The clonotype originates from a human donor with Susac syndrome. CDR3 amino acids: CAWGHSGSLPYEQYF. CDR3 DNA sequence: TGTGCCTGGGGACATAGCGGGAGCCTTCCCTACGAGCAGTACTTC.